This TCR beta chain originates from a study of prognosis after radiotherapy for stage I lung cancer (dated by TCRdb to about 2021). For context, the study as a whole: Over 15 stage I NSCLC patients were enrolled in Nanjing, China, between early 2018 and 2019. In every patient, SBRT was given without any concurrent therapy. All patients were regarded as medically inoperable, because of comorbidities in more than ten patients and refusal of surgery in more than 5 patients. The study profiled peripheral blood TCR beta repertoires from stage I NSCLC patients before and after stereotactic body radiotherapy and related them to distant failure. For each of the roughly 19 patients, one blood sample was taken before SBRT and one after, so the study sequenced around 40 samples in total. Enrolled patients comprised some 15 with newly diagnosed primary stage I lung tumors and four to six with oligometastatic NSCLC after surgical resection of the primary tumor. SBRT was delivered in 3 to 5 fractions with a biologically effective dose of at least 100 Gy, and image-guided IMRT or VMAT was used for delivery. On tumor histology, over 10 patients had adenocarcinoma and six to eight had squamous cell carcinoma. The cohort was made up of about twelve men and about 6 women, with a median age of approximately 74 years and an age range of about 53 to 85 years. Four of the 19 patients developed distant metastases after SBRT, at a median of approximately 7 months; the other 15 showed no significant progression.

Two rounds of multiplex PCR on genomic DNA were used to amplify the TCR beta CDR3 region. The first PCR round used primers specific to each TRBV and TRBJ gene, with sequences filed in Chinese patent CN105087789A. The second PCR round used universal primers. The Roche High Pure PCR Template Preparation Kit was used to extract genomic DNA from the frozen PBMCs. An Illumina HiSeq 3000 was used to sequence the libraries paired-end with 151 bp reads. In the original analysis: CutAdapt was used to discard raw reads that did not contain the multiplex PCR primer sequences. Using PEAR, the high-quality paired reads were merged into contigs. By aligning each contig to reference sequences, MiXCR assigned the TRB V, D and J gene segments to that contig. CDR3 sequences were clustered by base quality and sequence similarity to remove sequencing errors. Shannon entropy, normalized by the natural log of the productive TCR sequence number, served as the measure of diversity. Clonality was computed as one minus the ratio of Shannon entropy to the natural log of the number of unique clonotypes. The Youden index of ROC curves was used to select progression-free survival cut-offs for repertoire metrics, and analyses were performed in R 3.5.3. TCRdb took the public reads, trimmed them with fastp at Q25, ran MiXCR for clone calling and kept in-frame beta chains. For every CDR3 protein sequence, its rows merge into one entry that carries the most common genes and DNA. The V and J calls come from TCRdb's annotation, not from the publication. Here the sample has around 28,000 distinct CDR3 sequences; about 43% occur a single time. Jointly, the top ten make up approximately 15% of the sample.

This clonotype was counted at least ten times. It has no known antigen specificity. No quality values exist for individual bases; no much larger clone is one base distant. No patient had a history of other malignancies or prior chemotherapy or radiotherapy, and all had node-negative disease on CT and PET/CT. At each of two time points, approximately 6 milliliters of peripheral venous blood were collected in EDTA tubes. Ficoll-Paque Plus density-gradient centrifugation was used to isolate PBMCs. Samples were stored at -80°C immediately after collection until analysis. Broad study findings and their caveats: A decrease in unique TCR clone counts was observed after SBRT (median roughly 10,000 before versus fewer than 8,000 after; Wilcoxon paired P=0.011). All reported P values were unadjusted for multiple comparisons. TRBV and TRBJ usage frequencies reportedly differed by metastasis status, in two V genes at baseline and in ten or so V and two J genes after SBRT. Post-SBRT Shannon entropy and its change from baseline were lower in patients who developed distant metastases; baseline Shannon entropy was not associated with metastases. Tumor specificity of expanded TCR clones was not determined. The small cohort and short follow-up limited the study, so independent validation of the findings is needed.

Source: PBMCs, taken before or after stereotactic body radiation therapy (not recorded which). The sequence was collected from a donor over 45 with non-small cell lung cancer.

The CDR3: CASSQETQETQYF. The DNA sequence follows: TGTGCCAGCAGCCAGGAGACCCAAGAGACCCAGTACTTC. The chain is assembled from TRBV2 and TRBJ2-5; no D segment can be confidently identified. CDR1 and CDR2 are read off the germline V gene as SNHLY and FYNNEI. The trim is 6 bases for V and 1 base for J, with a gap of 9 bases between the germline ends. Inclusive of the bounding cysteine and phenylalanine, the CDR3 is 13 residues long. Only the CDR3 region is kept as DNA, spanning 39 bases read in frame from base 1. The entire variable domain, with the stretches around the CDR3 drawn from the reference TRBV2 and TRBJ2-5 proteins, is EPEVTQTPSHQVTQMGQEVILRCVPISNHLYFYWYRQILGQKVEFLVSFYNNEISEKSEIFDDQFSVERPDGSNFTLKIRSTKLEDSAMYFCASSQETQETQYFGPGTRLLVL.